This T cell receptor (beta chain) was obtained from a study of blood T cell repertoires in COVID-19. The V segment lost 3 bases and the J segment 3 bases; nucleotides outside the gene matches: 7. This CDR3 region has 16 residues. Looked up from germline, CDR1 is MGHRA and CDR2 is YSYEKL. Sequencing used immunoSEQ multiplex PCR; TCRdb keeps in-frame clones, though not all of them. The sample includes around 260,000 clones, 80% to 90% seen only once; the top ten take 3.5% to 5.5%. J is TRBJ2-7 and V is TRBV4-1; TRBD1 matches 11 bases. Sequencing was done on a sample of PBMCs or T cells enriched from blood (not recorded which). The sequence derives from a woman aged 25 to 39 who had recovered from COVID-19. For the CDR3, the DNA is TGCGCCAGCAGCCAGCCTCGGACAGGGGGCTTCTACGAGCAGTACTTC. This codes for CASSQPRTGGFYEQYF.